This TCR beta chain stems from a study of cytomegalovirus exposure and HLA in healthy donors. The overall study: HLA-typed donors contributed approximately 86 million unique TCRs, which were held in an early data release. Study outcomes and limitations: Later, an analysis showed that TCR beta chains associated with HLA were more clonally expanded than others that were equally common. TCR beta V segments were, for the most part, productive about 87% or about 30% of the time in an earlier analysis.

The germline V gene has CDR1 SGHRS and CDR2 YFSETQ. This CDR3 region has 16 residues. The V gene end was trimmed by 1 base and the J gene end by 4 bases; junction bases not matched to a gene: 10. Primers for the PCR totalled 60 Vbeta and 13 Jbeta. Assay used: immunoSEQ multiplex PCR; TCRdb lists only in-frame clones, some missing. Among approximately 59,000 clones listed, 60% to 80% were seen once. Points on this clone: As yet, its antigen is unknown.

The specimen was PBMCs. This clonotype originated in a girl between 5 and 17 years old in good health and CMV-seropositive. J is TRBJ2-5 and V is TRBV5-1, with 7 bases lining up with TRBD1. The CDR3 protein is CASSLPDRDGLETQYF. DNA for the CDR3: TGCGCCAGCAGCTTGCCAGACAGGGACGGACTAGAGACCCAGTACTTC.